Shown below are 4 T cell receptor beta chains from a single sample sequenced in a study of T cells in Graves' hyperthyroidism and ophthalmopathy. The CDR3 regions of TCR beta were amplified from RNA transcripts. In the first-round RT-PCR of the TCR CDR3, the HTBI primer set was used. TCRdb reprocessed the multiplex PCR reads with MiXCR, giving one entry per CDR3 protein. The sample yields 450,000 to 600,000 distinct CDR3 sequences, nearly 20% seen once. The sample consisted of blood. All receptors derive from a man aged 35-49 years with Graves' ophthalmopathy.

V gene TRBV29-1 combines with J gene TRBJ2-7; D might be TRBD1 or TRBD2, each matching 5 bases. Germline values: CDR1 SQVTM, CDR2 ANQGSEA. The V end lost 7 bases, the J end lost 6 bases, and 13 bases lay between the germline ends. This CDR3 comprises 11 residues. For the CDR3, the DNA is TGCAGCGGGATGGCCGGGGCCGAGCAGTACTTC. It codes for CSGMAGAEQYF.

The gene calls are TRBV6-5 and TRBJ2-7, with 7 nucleotides matching TRBD1. Germline V CDR1 and CDR2: MNHEY, SVGAGI. The J segment lost 3 bases and the V segment lost 0 bases, leaving 5 bases of the junction unmatched. The CDR3 runs 15 residues. The CDR3 spells CASSYSRGHNYEQYF. The CDR3 region has the DNA TGTGCCAGCAGTTACTCGAGGGGGCACAACTACGAGCAGTACTTC.

The rearrangement joins TRBV6-1 to TRBJ1-1; 7 bases are a match to TRBD1. V was clipped by 6 bases and J by 4 bases; unmatched bases: 14. This CDR3 region has 16 residues. CDR1 MNHNS and CDR2 SASEGT come from the germline V gene. CDR3 coding DNA: TGTGCCAGCAGGACCGAACGATGGGACAGCCCCACTGAAGCTTTCTTT. This translates into CASRTERWDSPTEAFF.

As regards this clonotype: This clone may be a read error of a much larger clone one base away. The genes are TRBV30 and TRBJ2-5; 8 bases agree with TRBD1. CDR3 length equals 14 residues. Germline loops: CDR1 GTSNPN, CDR2 SVGIG (reference sequence). V shed 1 base and J 5 bases; nucleotides not matched to a gene: 6. CDR3 sequence reads: CAWSARTGGETQYF. The CDR3 region has the DNA TGTGCCTGGAGTGCACGAACAGGGGGGGAGACCCAGTACTTC. Combining the CDR3 with reference TRBV30 and TRBJ2-5 gives the whole variable domain SQTIHQWPATLVQPVGSPLSLECTVEGTSNPNLYWYRQAAGRGLQLLFYSVGIGQISSEVPQNLSASRPQDRQFILSSKKLLLSDSGFYLCAWSARTGGETQYFGPGTRLLVL.